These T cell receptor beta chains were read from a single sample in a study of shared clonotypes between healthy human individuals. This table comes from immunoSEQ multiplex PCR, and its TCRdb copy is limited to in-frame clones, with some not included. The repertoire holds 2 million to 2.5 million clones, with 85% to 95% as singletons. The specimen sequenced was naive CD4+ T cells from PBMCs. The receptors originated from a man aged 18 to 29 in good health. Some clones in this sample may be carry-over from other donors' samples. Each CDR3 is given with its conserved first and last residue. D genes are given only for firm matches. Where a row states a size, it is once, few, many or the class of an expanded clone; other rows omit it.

CDR3aa: CASRKETQYF; CDR3nt: TGTGCCAGCAGAAAAGAGACCCAGTACTTC; d_gene: NA; abundance: NA; v_gene: TRBV2; len: 10; j_gene: TRBJ2-5
CDR3aa: CASSRGQGNQPQHF; CDR3nt: TGCGCCAGCAGCAGAGGACAGGGCAATCAGCCCCAGCATTTT; d_gene: TRBD1; abundance: NA; v_gene: TRBV10-2; len: 14; j_gene: TRBJ1-5
CDR3aa: CAISVEEETQYF; CDR3nt: TGTGCCATCAGTGTGGAGGAGGAGACCCAGTACTTC; d_gene: NA; abundance: NA; v_gene: TRBV10-3; len: 12; j_gene: TRBJ2-5
CDR3aa: CASSLGGQHTDTQYF; CDR3nt: TGCGCCAGCAGCTTGGGGGGACAGCACACAGATACGCAGTATTTT; d_gene: TRBD1; abundance: NA; v_gene: TRBV5-1; len: 15; j_gene: TRBJ2-3
CDR3aa: CASSSRDSRSYNEQFF; CDR3nt: TGTGCCAGCAGTTCCCGGGACTCGAGGTCCTACAATGAGCAGTTCTTC; d_gene: NA; abundance: NA; v_gene: TRBV28; len: 16; j_gene: TRBJ2-1
CDR3aa: CASSGPTRSGEQYF; CDR3nt: TGTGCCAGCAGTGGCCCGACTAGGTCGGGCGAGCAGTACTTC; d_gene: NA; abundance: once; v_gene: TRBV6-1; len: 14; j_gene: TRBJ2-7
CDR3aa: CASSRSRVYSYEQYF; CDR3nt: TGTGCCAGCAGCCGGTCTAGGGTCTACTCCTACGAGCAGTACTTC; d_gene: NA; abundance: NA; v_gene: TRBV7-2; len: 15; j_gene: TRBJ2-7
CDR3aa: CASSPKDRATEAFF; CDR3nt: TGTGCCAGCAGCCCGAAGGACAGGGCCACTGAAGCTTTCTTT; d_gene: TRBD1; abundance: once; v_gene: TRBV7-3; len: 14; j_gene: TRBJ1-1
CDR3aa: CASSRGPAGELFF; CDR3nt: TGTGCCAGCTCGCGGGGACCTGCCGGGGAGCTGTTTTTT; d_gene: NA; abundance: NA; v_gene: TRBV18; len: 13; j_gene: TRBJ2-2
CDR3aa: CAWRGTGEGQPQHF; CDR3nt: TGTGCCTGGAGGGGGACAGGGGAAGGACAGCCCCAGCATTTT; d_gene: TRBD1; abundance: NA; v_gene: TRBV30; len: 14; j_gene: TRBJ1-5
CDR3aa: CASSSGGDSHPYEQYF; CDR3nt: TGTGCCAGCAGTTCCGGGGGGGACTCCCACCCCTACGAGCAGTACTTC; d_gene: TRBD2; abundance: NA; v_gene: TRBV28; len: 16; j_gene: TRBJ2-7
CDR3aa: CASSPVTSGSQEQFF; CDR3nt: TGTGCCAGCTCACCAGTAACTAGCGGGAGTCAGGAGCAGTTCTTC; d_gene: TRBD2; abundance: once; v_gene: TRBV18; len: 15; j_gene: TRBJ2-1
CDR3aa: CATSTRLPGVLTF; CDR3nt: TGTGCCACCAGCACTAGACTGCCCGGAGTCCTGACTTTC; d_gene: NA; abundance: NA; v_gene: TRBV15; len: 13; j_gene: TRBJ2-6
CDR3aa: CASSQGGQSLIYGYTF; CDR3nt: TGTGCCAGCAGCCAGGGGGGACAGTCCCTAATTTATGGCTACACCTTC; d_gene: TRBD1; abundance: NA; v_gene: TRBV4-2; len: 16; j_gene: TRBJ1-2
CDR3aa: CASTTLAGGTGELFF; CDR3nt: TGTGCCAGCACCACCCTAGCGGGAGGCACCGGGGAGCTGTTTTTT; d_gene: TRBD2; abundance: NA; v_gene: TRBV27; len: 15; j_gene: TRBJ2-2
CDR3aa: CASSEIRTEAFF; CDR3nt: TGTGCCAGCAGTGAAATTAGGACTGAAGCTTTCTTT; d_gene: NA; abundance: NA; v_gene: TRBV6-4; len: 12; j_gene: TRBJ1-1
CDR3aa: CASSASGTDNQPQHF; CDR3nt: TGTGCCAGCAGTGCTTCCGGGACGGATAATCAGCCCCAGCATTTT; d_gene: NA; abundance: NA; v_gene: TRBV6-1; len: 15; j_gene: TRBJ1-5
CDR3aa: CASSTVWGRGTEAFF; CDR3nt: TGTGCCAGCAGTACCGTTTGGGGGCGGGGGACTGAAGCTTTCTTT; d_gene: NA; abundance: NA; v_gene: TRBV6-6; len: 15; j_gene: TRBJ1-1
CDR3aa: CASSPQAGGANVLTF; CDR3nt: TGTGCCAGCTCACCGCAGGCTGGTGGGGCCAACGTCCTGACTTTC; d_gene: NA; abundance: NA; v_gene: TRBV18; len: 15; j_gene: TRBJ2-6
CDR3aa: CSVLDHNYGYTF; CDR3nt: TGCAGCGTCCTGGACCATAACTATGGCTACACCTTC; d_gene: NA; abundance: NA; v_gene: TRBV29-1; len: 12; j_gene: TRBJ1-2
CDR3aa: CASSSLDFYGYTF; CDR3nt: TGTGCCAGCAGTTCTCTGGACTTCTATGGCTACACCTTC; d_gene: NA; abundance: NA; v_gene: TRBV28; len: 13; j_gene: TRBJ1-2
CDR3aa: CASSLAGITGDEQYF; CDR3nt: TGTGCCAGCAGCTTAGCGGGCATAACCGGGGACGAGCAGTACTTC; d_gene: NA; abundance: once; v_gene: TRBV11-2; len: 15; j_gene: TRBJ2-7
CDR3aa: CASSKGLAGGPGTGELFF; CDR3nt: TGTGCCAGCAGTAAGGGACTAGCGGGAGGGCCTGGCACCGGGGAGCTGTTTTTT; d_gene: TRBD2; abundance: NA; v_gene: TRBV2; len: 18; j_gene: TRBJ2-2
CDR3aa: CASSLRPTGELFF; CDR3nt: TGCGCCAGCAGCTTGCGCCCCACCGGGGAGCTGTTTTTT; d_gene: NA; abundance: NA; v_gene: TRBV5-1; len: 13; j_gene: TRBJ2-2
CDR3aa: CASSLEGSTDTQYF; CDR3nt: TGCGCCAGCAGCTTGGAGGGTAGCACAGATACGCAGTATTTT; d_gene: NA; abundance: few; v_gene: TRBV5-1; len: 14; j_gene: TRBJ2-3
CDR3aa: CASSLPPLPGPDQETQYF; CDR3nt: TGTGCCAGCAGTTTACCCCCTCTTCCGGGACCCGACCAAGAGACCCAGTACTTC; d_gene: NA; abundance: NA; v_gene: TRBV28; len: 18; j_gene: TRBJ2-5
CDR3aa: CAWSPQAVAQPQHF; CDR3nt: TGTGCCTGGAGTCCCCAGGCGGTAGCTCAGCCCCAGCATTTT; d_gene: NA; abundance: NA; v_gene: TRBV30; len: 14; j_gene: TRBJ1-5
CDR3aa: CAGHETGPRGYTF; CDR3nt: TGTGCCGGTCATGAGACAGGGCCTCGTGGCTACACCTTC; d_gene: TRBD1; abundance: NA; v_gene: TRBV6-1; len: 13; j_gene: TRBJ1-2
CDR3aa: CASSLYSGYSYEQYF; CDR3nt: TGTGCCAGCAGTTTATATAGCGGCTACTCCTACGAGCAGTACTTC; d_gene: NA; abundance: once; v_gene: TRBV27; len: 15; j_gene: TRBJ2-7
CDR3aa: CASSLLSGSLAKNIQYF; CDR3nt: TGTGCCAGCAGCTTACTCAGCGGGAGTCTAGCCAAAAACATTCAGTACTTC; d_gene: TRBD2; abundance: NA; v_gene: TRBV7-9; len: 17; j_gene: TRBJ2-4
CDR3aa: CASSFRGTNEKLFF; CDR3nt: TGTGCCAGCAGCTTTCGTGGAACTAATGAAAAACTGTTTTTT; d_gene: NA; abundance: NA; v_gene: TRBV7-9; len: 14; j_gene: TRBJ1-4
CDR3aa: CASSPTSGDAGTQYF; CDR3nt: TGTGCCAGCAGCCCAACTAGCGGGGACGCTGGCACGCAGTATTTT; d_gene: TRBD2; abundance: NA; v_gene: TRBV7-3; len: 15; j_gene: TRBJ2-3
CDR3aa: CASSQGAYEQYF; CDR3nt: TGTGCCAGCTCACAGGGAGCCTACGAGCAGTACTTC; d_gene: NA; abundance: NA; v_gene: TRBV18; len: 12; j_gene: TRBJ2-7
CDR3aa: CASSFLGQGYEQYF; CDR3nt: TGTGCCAGCAGTTTCCTAGGACAGGGGTACGAGCAGTACTTC; d_gene: TRBD1; abundance: NA; v_gene: TRBV6-6; len: 14; j_gene: TRBJ2-7
CDR3aa: CASSLSGPPGELFF; CDR3nt: TGTGCCAGCAGTTTATCGGGACCTCCAGGGGAGCTGTTTTTT; d_gene: NA; abundance: NA; v_gene: TRBV28; len: 14; j_gene: TRBJ2-2